This record concerns one T cell receptor (beta chain) sequence. Its antigen is not yet known. The sample holds no much larger clone one base away, and base qualities are not on file. For CDR1 and CDR2, the germline V gene lists MNHNS and SASEGT. Including cysteine and phenylalanine, the CDR3 has 15 amino acids. The entry retains the CDR3 DNA only, 45 bases that are in frame from base 1. V ends up 11 bases short and J 5 bases short, with an unmatched junction base count of 10. These data come from a study of memory CD4+ T cells and cytomegalovirus serostatus (dated by TCRdb to the late 2010s). With respect to the entire study: The 35 or so healthy Belgian adults in the cohort included 9 who were CMV seropositive and approximately 25 who were CMV seronegative. The study sequenced CD4+ memory TCRbeta repertoires of a Belgian cohort with known cytomegalovirus serostatus to replicate a published TCR-based CMV serostatus classifier. Broad study findings and their caveats: Of under 200 previously reported CMV-associated TCRbeta sequences, about 62 appeared in the CD4+ memory repertoires, each in one to five individuals. A median bootstrapped AUC of around 0.95 with a 95% CI of 0.76-1.00 was achieved on the Belgian cohort by the original-framework classifier. For CMV serostatus prediction, a median bootstrapped AUC of approximately 0.95 was reached with the original framework, and a median bootstrapped AUC of approximately 0.89 was reached with a US-trained random forest. Only CD4+CD45RO+ memory cells were sequenced, unlike the original study, which covered naive and memory CD4+ and CD8+ populations. The results were interpreted as suggesting that the CMV-associated TCR signature is largely present in the CD4+ memory repertoire.

Single viable CD3+CD4+CD8-CD45RO+ cells were sorted as memory CD4+ T cells on a FACSAria II. CMV serostatus was determined using a Roche Elecsys assay that detects serum IgG against CMV pp150, pp28, p38 and p52. Following thawing, total CD4+ T cells were enriched through positive selection using CD4 magnetic microbeads. The samples came from a different study that was designed specifically to examine the CD4+ T cell memory repertoire. Following standard operating procedures, peripheral blood mononuclear cells were isolated and cryopreserved, while serum was kept at -80 degrees C. The staining used CD3-PerCP (BW264/56), CD4-APC (RPA-T4), CD45RO-PE (UCHT1) and CD8-Pacific Orange (3B5) antibodies, and Sytox blue was used to exclude non-viable cells. Genomic DNA was extracted from sorted cells with the Quick-DNA Microprep Kit. Amplification of TCRbeta DNA was done with the immunoSEQ hsTCRbeta kit, following the protocol from the manufacturer. TCRbeta libraries were sequenced on an Illumina MiSeq instrument. The authors' pipeline ran thus. After out-of-frame sequences were removed, 2,204,828 distinct TCRbeta sequences remained, averaging about 67,000 per individual. Each individual was scored according to the count of 164 previously reported CMV-associated TCRbeta sequences and the total productive distinct TCRbeta count. A beta-binomial model was reimplemented in Python, and scikit-learn random forests with default parameters were trained on data from the US cohort. Classifier performance on the Belgian cohort was summarized as median AUC with percentile confidence intervals over 10,000 bootstrap iterations. Not all clones reach the TCRdb copy of this immuneACCESS table, which keeps in-frame sequences only. Checked studies attribute under half of the gap to unresolved V genes and leave the rest unexplained. That table is the source of V, J and clone size, and D and trimming were worked out from the DNA. The sample profile shows tens of thousands of clones; around 76% of them were found once. Around 1.6% of the sample is taken by the ten largest.

Rearrangement joined TRBV6-1 to TRBJ2-2; 11 bases in the middle match TRBD2. The sequencing sample was made of memory CD4+ T cells from blood. This receptor was identified in an adult in good health and CMV-seronegative. The CDR3 amino acid sequence is: CAGRTSGGGTGELFF. The DNA sequence is as follows: TGTGCCGGACGCACTAGCGGGGGTGGAACCGGGGAGCTGTTTTTT.